This T cell receptor beta chain emerged from a study of T cell clones after liver transplantation. About the research overall: Timepoints were pre-transplant, pre-withdrawal, and after withdrawal was completed or failed.

Method: immunoSEQ multiplex PCR; TCRdb's copy keeps in-frame clones and lacks some. The sample holds tens of thousands of clones, approximately 86% seen once. CD3+CD4+ and CD3+CD8+ cells were FACS-sorted from thawed unstimulated PBMCs. This clone was recorded a few times. The receptor's source is a human patient who received a liver transplant. Some T cells may be supplied by the graft donor. Sample: CD4+ T cells from blood, taken 24 months after liver transplant.

CDR3 sequence: CASSLGGTGWNEQYF. As DNA, the CDR3 is TGCGCCAGCAGCTTGGGCGGGACAGGGTGGAACGAGCAGTACTTC. The J gene is TRBJ2-7, the V gene TRBV5-1; TRBD1 matches at 9 bases. The germline V gene encodes CDR1 SGHRS and CDR2 YFSETQ. The CDR3 runs to 15 residues. Trimming at V came to 0 bases and at J to 5 bases, leaving 6 bases not matched to a gene. Variable domain in full (rest from reference TRBV5-1 and TRBJ2-7): KAGVTQTPRYLIKTRGQQVTLSCSPISGHRSVSWYQQTPGQGLQFLFEYFSETQRNKGNFPGRFSGRQFSNSRSEMNVSTLELGDSALYLCASSLGGTGWNEQYFGPGTRLTVT.